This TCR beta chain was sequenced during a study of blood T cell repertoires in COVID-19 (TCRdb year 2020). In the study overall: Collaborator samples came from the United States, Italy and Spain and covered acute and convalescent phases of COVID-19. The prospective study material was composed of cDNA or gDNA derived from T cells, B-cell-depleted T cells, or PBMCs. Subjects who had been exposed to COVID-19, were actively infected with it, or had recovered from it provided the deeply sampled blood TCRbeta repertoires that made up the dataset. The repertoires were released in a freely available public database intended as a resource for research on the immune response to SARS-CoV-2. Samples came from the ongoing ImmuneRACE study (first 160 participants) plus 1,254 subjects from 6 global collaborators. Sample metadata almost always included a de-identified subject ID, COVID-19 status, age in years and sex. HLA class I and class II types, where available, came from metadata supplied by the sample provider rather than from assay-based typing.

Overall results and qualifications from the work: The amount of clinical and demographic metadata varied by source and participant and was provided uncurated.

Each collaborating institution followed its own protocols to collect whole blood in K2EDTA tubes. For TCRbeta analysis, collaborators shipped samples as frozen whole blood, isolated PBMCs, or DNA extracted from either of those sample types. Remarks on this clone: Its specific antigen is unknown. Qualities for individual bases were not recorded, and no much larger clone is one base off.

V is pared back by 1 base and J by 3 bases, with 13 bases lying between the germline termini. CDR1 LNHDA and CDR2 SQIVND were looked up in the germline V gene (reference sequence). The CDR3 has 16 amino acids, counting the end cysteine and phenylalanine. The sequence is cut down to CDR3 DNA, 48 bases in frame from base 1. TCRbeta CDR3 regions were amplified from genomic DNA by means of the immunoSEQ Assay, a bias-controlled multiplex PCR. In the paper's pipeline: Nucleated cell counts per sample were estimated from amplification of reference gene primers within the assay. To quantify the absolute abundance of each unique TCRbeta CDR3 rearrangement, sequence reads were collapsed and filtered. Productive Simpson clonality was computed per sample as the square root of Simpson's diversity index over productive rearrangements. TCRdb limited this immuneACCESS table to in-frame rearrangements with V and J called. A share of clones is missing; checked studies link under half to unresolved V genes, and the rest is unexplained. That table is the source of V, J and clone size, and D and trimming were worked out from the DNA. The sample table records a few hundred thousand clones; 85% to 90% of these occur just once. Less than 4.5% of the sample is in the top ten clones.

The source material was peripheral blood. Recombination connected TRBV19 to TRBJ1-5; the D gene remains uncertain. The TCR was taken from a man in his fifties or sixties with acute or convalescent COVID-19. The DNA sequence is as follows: TGTGCCAGTAGTATAGTTGGCAGGATCCACAATCAGCCCCAGCATTTT. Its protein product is CASSIVGRIHNQPQHF.